Presented here are 16 T cell receptor beta chains from one specimen sequenced in a study of molecular identifiers for immune sequencing clone quantification. One entry per CDR3 protein, called by TCRdb with MiXCR from the PCR reads. The sample has over 600,000 distinct CDR3 sequences; 15% to 20% are singletons. Sample: naive CD8+ T cells from blood, with Jurkat cell RNA spiked in. The subset was: FACS-sorted CD8+CD4-CCR7+CD45RA+ naive T cells. These receptor sequences come from a human donor in good health. Some libraries in this study had Jurkat cell RNA spiked in.

This clonotype was seen ten or more times. The chain is built from TRBV7-9 and TRBJ2-2; 7 nucleotides match TRBD1. Trimming took 5 bases from V and 3 from J; bases not matched to a gene: 9. The CDR3 consists of 16 residues. In germline, CDR1 is SEHNR, CDR2 FQNEAQ (reference sequence). In DNA, the CDR3 is TGTGCCAGCAGCCCAATAGGGGACAGATACACCGGGGAGCTGTTTTTT. Translating gives CASSPIGDRYTGELFF.

This clonotype has a count of ten or more. The CDR3 region is CASSFSDRVTYEQYF. In DNA, the CDR3 is TGTGCCAGCAGTTTCTCGGACAGGGTCACCTACGAGCAGTACTTC. The chain employs TRBV12-3 or TRBV12-4 and TRBJ2-7; 8 bases fit TRBD1. J lost 2 bases, V lost 3 bases, and 6 bases had no gene match. There are 15 residues in the CDR3.

A remark on this clonotype: With a much larger clone just one base away, this may be a read error. The chain combines TRBV28 with TRBJ2-2; 8 bases align to TRBD1. This CDR3 region has 14 residues. Germline V gives CDR1 MDHEN, CDR2 SYDVKM. The CDR3 sequence is CASSDRVNTRELFF. The CDR3 DNA sequence: TGTGCCAGCTCGGACAGGGTGAACACCAGGGAGCTGTTTTTT.

This clonotype has at least ten counts. The chain couples TRBV4-1 to TRBJ1-1; D gene ambiguous. The CDR3 is 14 amino acids. Germline V CDR1 and CDR2: MGHRA, YSYEKL. Trimming cost V 0 bases and J 1 base, with 6 bases left between them. The CDR3 nucleotides are TGCGCCAGCAGCCAAGAACACAGGAACACTGAAGCTTTCTTT. Amino acids: CASSQEHRNTEAFF.

This clonotype appeared many times. V usage is TRBV19 and J usage is TRBJ2-7; 8 positions match TRBD1. Germline V gives CDR1 LNHDA, CDR2 SQIVND (reference sequence). The CDR3 is 14 residues long. V lost 5 bases, J lost 3 bases, and 6 bases stayed unmatched. The CDR3 bases are TGTGCCAGTAGTCGACAGGGGTCAGGCTACGAGCAGTACTTC. Amino acid sequence: CASSRQGSGYEQYF.

This clonotype was recorded at least ten times. The J gene is TRBJ2-3, the V gene TRBV4-1; TRBD2 is a possible D gene (6 bases). The CDR3 contains 16 residues. Germline CDR1 reads MGHRA; CDR2 reads YSYEKL. The germline V and J ends were trimmed by 1 base and 4 bases, with 15 bases remaining between them. CDR3 nucleotides: TGCGCCAGCAGCCAAGTCCACACCCTAGCGCCAGATACGCAGTATTTT. This gives the protein CASSQVHTLAPDTQYF.

This clonotype occurred many times. The J gene is TRBJ2-5, the V gene TRBV12-3 or TRBV12-4; D gene unclear. V shed 6 bases and J shed 5 bases, with 10 bases lying between them. The CDR3 is made up of 12 amino acids. CDR3 loop: CASSLLGETQYF. CDR3 bases: TGTGCCAGCAGCTTATTGGGGGAGACCCAGTACTTC.

The chain uses TRBV6-2 or TRBV6-3 and TRBJ2-1; 15 bases line up with TRBD2. Unmatched junction bases numbered 8, after V lost 6 bases and J lost 2 bases. The CDR3 length is 18 residues. Germline V gene sequence: CDR1 MNHEY, CDR2 SVGEGT. The CDR3 sequence is CASRDGLAGGITYNEQFF. In DNA form, the CDR3 reads TGTGCCAGCAGGGACGGACTAGCGGGGGGGATCACCTACAATGAGCAGTTCTTC.

This clonotype was counted only a few times. This chain joins TRBV5-4 and TRBJ2-7; 7 bases align to TRBD1. Unmatched junction bases numbered 5, after V lost 0 bases and J lost 2 bases. Per the germline V gene, CDR1 is SGHNT and CDR2 is YYREEE (reference sequence). CDR3 size: 15 residues. CDR3 in amino acids: CASSLGQGDTYEQYF. CDR3 DNA: TGTGCCAGCAGCTTGGGCCAGGGGGATACCTACGAGCAGTACTTC.

The rearrangement joins TRBV9 to TRBJ2-1; 8 bases are a match to TRBD2. CDR3 length equals 15 residues. Germline CDR1 SGDLS, CDR2 YYNGEE. Germline trimming cut 2 bases from V and 4 bases from J; bases unmatched to any gene: 5. Here the CDR3 DNA reads TGTGCCAGCAGCGTGTCGGGACTAGAGTACAATGAGCAGTTCTTC. It codes for CASSVSGLEYNEQFF.

Concerning this clonotype: A read error may be the cause here, since a much bigger clone is one base away. The chain uses TRBV10-3 and TRBJ2-3; D is ambiguous. Germline V CDR1 and CDR2: ENHRY, SYGVKD. The CDR3 is made up of 15 amino acids. V was clipped by 0 bases and J by 3 bases, with 10 bases between them. The CDR3 DNA reads as TGTGCCATCAGTGAGTCGGTGCAGCGTACAGATACGCAGTATTTT. Protein product: CAISESVQRTDTQYF.

Notes on this clonotype: One base away lies a much larger clone, so this may be a sequencing read error. The chain joins TRBV6-5 to TRBJ2-2; the D gene is possibly TRBD2 (6 bases). This CDR3 is 15 amino acids long. CDR1 is MNHEY and CDR2 is SVGAGI in the germline V gene. The CDR3 loop reads CASSYSSRRDGGLFF. In DNA, the CDR3 is TGTGCCAGCAGTTACTCATCTAGGCGGGACGGGGGGCTGTTTTTT.

This rearrangement joins TRBV7-2 to TRBJ2-3, with TRBD1 as a possible D gene (5 bases). The DNA end is more similar to TRBJ1-5, so the J call may be wrong. This CDR3 has 16 amino acids. Germline V CDR1 and CDR2: SGHTA, FQGNSA. CDR3 protein: CASSPRGLEGPDTQHF. The CDR3 DNA reads TGTGCCAGCAGCCCCCGGGGACTAGAGGGGCCAGATACGCAGCATTTT.

This clonotype was counted between two and nine times. For the CDR3, the DNA is TGTGCCAGCATCCTGCGCCCCGGGACTAGCGGGACGACCGGGGAGCTGTTTTTT. As protein: CASILRPGTSGTTGELFF. The chain employs TRBV5-8 and TRBJ2-2, with 13 bases aligning to TRBD2. Germline V lookup: CDR1 SGHTS, CDR2 YDEGEE. This CDR3 region has 18 residues. V trimming: 6 bases; J trimming: 5 bases; junction bases outside the gene matches: 13.

This clonotype was seen repeatedly, ten times or more. V usage is TRBV7-9 and J usage is TRBJ2-3; D unresolved. The V gene lost 0 bases and the J gene lost 0 bases, with 7 bases spanning the gap. The CDR3 extends over 15 amino acids. Per the germline V gene, CDR1 is SEHNR and CDR2 is FQNEAQ (reference sequence). The CDR3 DNA is TGTGCCAGCAGCTTAGCGTACGAAAGCACAGATACGCAGTATTTT. Translation: CASSLAYESTDTQYF.

This clonotype came up many times. The rearrangement uses TRBV6-5 and TRBJ2-2, with 11 bases lining up with TRBD2. Germline values: CDR1 MNHEY, CDR2 SVGAGI. The length of the CDR3 is 15 residues. Trimming at V came to 7 bases and at J to 4 bases, leaving 5 bases not matched to a gene. The CDR3 is CASTTGTSGTGELFF. The CDR3 bases are TGTGCCAGCACCACCGGGACTAGCGGCACCGGGGAGCTGTTTTTT.